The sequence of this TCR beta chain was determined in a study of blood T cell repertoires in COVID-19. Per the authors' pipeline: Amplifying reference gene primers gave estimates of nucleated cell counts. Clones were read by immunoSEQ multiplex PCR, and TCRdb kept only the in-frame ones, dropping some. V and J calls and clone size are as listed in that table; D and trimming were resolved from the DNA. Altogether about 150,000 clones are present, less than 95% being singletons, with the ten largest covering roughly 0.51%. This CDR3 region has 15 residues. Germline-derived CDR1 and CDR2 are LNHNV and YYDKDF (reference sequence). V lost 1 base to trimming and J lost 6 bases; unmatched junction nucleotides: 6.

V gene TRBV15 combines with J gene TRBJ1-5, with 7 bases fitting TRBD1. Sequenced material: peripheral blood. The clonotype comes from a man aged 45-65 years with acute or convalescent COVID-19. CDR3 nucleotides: TGTGCCACCAGCAGAGCGACAGGGATGGGTCAGCCCCAGCATTTT. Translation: CATSRATGMGQPQHF.